The next 4 T cell receptor beta chains were all read from a single sample in a study of shared clonotypes between healthy human individuals. Generated by immunoSEQ multiplex PCR, the TCRdb table keeps only in-frame clones and is missing some. Among some 1.5 million clones listed, 95% to 99% were seen once. The sequencing input was naive CD4+ T cells sorted from blood. Noted subset: CD45RA+ positively selected. The receptor set was obtained from a man between 25 and 39 years old in good health.

This chain links TRBV6-5 with TRBJ2-7; no clear D gene. This CDR3 has 16 residues. V shed 0 bases and J shed 3 bases, with 15 bases lying between them. Per germline, CDR1 MNHEY and CDR2 SVGAGI. CDR3 region: CASSYSTPVLSYEQYF. CDR3 DNA: TGTGCCAGCAGTTACTCGACCCCCGTCCTGAGCTACGAGCAGTACTTC.

This rearrangement joins TRBV29-1 to TRBJ2-7, with a tentative D call TRBD1 (6 bases). This CDR3 has 13 amino acids. V was shortened by 4 bases and J by 3 bases, with 13 bases between the two germline ends. From germline, CDR1 is SQVTM and CDR2 ANQGSEA. The CDR3 loop reads CSVVDRTGYEQYF. Written as DNA, the CDR3 is TGCAGCGTTGTTGACAGGACTGGCTACGAGCAGTACTTC.

This chain connects TRBV5-4 to TRBJ1-4; D perhaps matches TRBD1 (5 bases). The CDR3 is made up of 17 amino acids. V gave up 3 bases and J gave up 4 bases, with 19 bases separating them. The germline CDR1 and CDR2 sequences are SGHNT and YYREEE (reference sequence). The CDR3 nucleotides read TGTGCCAGCAGCTCAACCCCACTTCGGGGGATTAATGAAAAACTGTTTTTT. Residues: CASSSTPLRGINEKLFF. Using reference TRBV5-4 and TRBJ1-4 for the parts outside the CDR3, the full variable domain is ETGVTQSPTHLIKTRGQQVTLRCSSQSGHNTVSWYQQALGQGPQFIFQYYREEENGRGNFPPRFSGLQFPNYSSELNVNALELDDSALYLCASSSTPLRGINEKLFFGSGTQLSVL.

The chain is built from TRBV5-1 and TRBJ1-2; no reliable D call. This CDR3 comprises 15 residues. Germline lookup yields CDR1 SGHRS and CDR2 YFSETQ. Trimming shortened V by 0 bases and J by 6 bases, and 15 bases separated the two germline ends. The CDR3 region is CASSLGISAANGYTF. The DNA for the CDR3 is TGCGCCAGCAGCTTGGGAATTTCCGCGGCCAATGGCTACACCTTC. Using reference TRBV5-1 and TRBJ1-2 for the parts outside the CDR3, the full variable domain is KAGVTQTPRYLIKTRGQQVTLSCSPISGHRSVSWYQQTPGQGLQFLFEYFSETQRNKGNFPGRFSGRQFSNSRSEMNVSTLELGDSALYLCASSLGISAANGYTFGSGTRLTVV.